Shown below are 29 T cell receptor beta chains from a single sample sequenced in a study of cytomegalovirus exposure and HLA in healthy donors. The primer mix had 60 Vbeta and 13 Jbeta primers. Using immunoSEQ multiplex PCR, the repertoire was profiled, and TCRdb retains in-frame clones only, with some absent. The sample yields about 180,000 clones, roughly 82% seen once. The sequenced sample consisted of PBMCs. The receptors were gathered from a man in his forties or fifties in good health and CMV-seronegative.

The chain combines TRBV14 with TRBJ2-1; no clear D gene. The CDR3 has 15 residues. The V end lost 1 base, the J end lost 8 bases, and 15 bases lay between the germline ends. Germline CDR1 SGHDN, CDR2 FVKESK. Here the CDR3 DNA reads TGTGCCAGCAGCCAAGGTTTAACAGCCTGGGATGAGCAGTTCTTC. Amino acids: CASSQGLTAWDEQFF. Looking up the rest from reference TRBV14 and TRBJ2-1 gives the full variable domain: EAGVTQFPSHSVIEKGQTVTLRCDPISGHDNLYWYRRVMGKEIKFLLHFVKESKQDESGMPNNRFLAERTGGTYSTLKVQPAELEDSGVYFCASSQGLTAWDEQFFGPGTRLTVL.

The V call is TRBV7-9, the J call TRBJ2-5; 11 positions agree with TRBD1. The CDR3 has 15 residues. Looked up from germline, CDR1 is SEHNR and CDR2 is FQNEAQ (reference sequence). J gave up 5 bases and V 5 bases, and 7 bases lay outside the gene matches. The CDR3 DNA reads as TGTGCCAGCAGCCCGGGACAGGGGGGGATGGAGACCCAGTACTTC. Its protein product is CASSPGQGGMETQYF.

This sequence joins TRBV5-1 and TRBJ2-3; 9 positions match TRBD2. The germline V gene has CDR1 SGHRS and CDR2 YFSETQ. The CDR3 contains 14 residues. The J segment lost 3 bases and the V segment lost 7 bases, leaving 6 bases of the junction unmatched. The CDR3 DNA is TGCGCCAGCGGTGCGGGAGGGCCGACAGATACGCAGTATTTT. Translating it yields CASGAGGPTDTQYF.

This clone has only one observation. The genes are TRBV21-1 and TRBJ2-5; the D call in the table, TRBD1, was not verified against the DNA. TRBV21-1 is a pseudogene locus. The CDR3 spans 16 residues. The CDR3 spells CASSSPRDRKVKTQYF. The DNA for the CDR3 is TGTGCCAGCAGCAGCCCCCGGGACAGGAAGGTGAAGACCCAGTACTTC.

This chain links TRBV18 with TRBJ1-2, with 7 bases that match TRBD1. Germline trimming cut 8 bases from V and 8 bases from J; bases unmatched to any gene: 11. Germline CDR1 reads KGHSH; CDR2 reads LQKENI. This CDR3 has 13 residues. CDR3 sequence (DNA): TGTGCCAGCCGTGAAGAGGGGGCTAGAGGCTACACCTTC. It encodes CASREEGARGYTF.

The chain uses TRBV2 and TRBJ2-7; 12 positions match TRBD1. The germline V gene encodes CDR1 SNHLY and CDR2 FYNNEI. The CDR3 runs to 15 residues. V lost 5 bases, J lost 6 bases, and 8 bases stayed unmatched. The DNA for the CDR3 is TGTGCCAGCAGTAACCCGGGACAGGGGGCCGGCGAGCAGTACTTC. It encodes CASSNPGQGAGEQYF.

The chain has TRBV6-5 and TRBJ1-3, with D perhaps matching TRBD1 (6 bases). The length of the CDR3 is 13 residues. V lost 9 bases and J 1 base, leaving 10 bases between the germline ends. Looked up from germline, CDR1 is MNHEY and CDR2 is SVGAGI. This CDR3 is CASTGISGNTIYF. Here the CDR3 DNA reads TGTGCCAGTACAGGGATTTCTGGAAACACCATATATTTT.

The chain has TRBV30 and TRBJ1-1; 8 positions match TRBD1. In germline, CDR1 is GTSNPN, CDR2 SVGIG (reference sequence). This CDR3 contains 16 residues. J gave up 3 bases and V 4 bases, and 13 bases lay outside the gene matches. CDR3 in DNA: TGTGCCTGGATAGCCCGCAGACACAGGGGGTACACTGAAGCTTTCTTT. As protein: CAWIARRHRGYTEAFF.

The chain joins TRBV7-2 to TRBJ1-2, with 8 bases matching TRBD1. Germline-derived CDR1 and CDR2 are SGHTA and FQGNSA. The CDR3 has 17 amino acids. After removal of 5 bases from V and 2 bases from J, the junction contained 13 bases not matched to a gene. CDR3 in amino acids: CASSPRQGRGENYGYTF. CDR3 nucleotides: TGTGCCAGCAGCCCCCGACAGGGGCGAGGGGAAAACTATGGCTACACCTTC.

This clone was picked up a small number of times. In DNA, the CDR3 is TGTGCCAGCAGTGGCGGACTAGCCGATACGCAGTATTTT. It encodes CASSGGLADTQYF. V gene TRBV28 combines with J gene TRBJ2-3; 8 bases are a match to TRBD2. The CDR3 sequence is 13 residues long. The trim removed 5 bases at V and 6 bases at J, leaving 4 bases unmatched. Germline V gene sequence: CDR1 MDHEN, CDR2 SYDVKM.

The rearrangement links TRBV30 to TRBJ1-2, with D possibly TRBD1 on 5 matching bases. The CDR3 is made up of 13 amino acids. Germline V CDR1 and CDR2: GTSNPN, SVGIG (reference sequence). Trimming shortened V by 2 bases and J by 1 base, and 8 bases separated the two germline ends. The CDR3 nucleotides read TGTGCCTGGAGTATAGGGGTTAACTATGGCTACACCTTC. Translated, it gives CAWSIGVNYGYTF.

The chain is built from TRBV30 and TRBJ1-6, with D uncertain. The CDR3 totals 13 residues. CDR1 is GTSNPN, CDR2 SVGIG, per germline (reference sequence). Trimming shortened V by 2 bases and J by 7 bases, and 9 bases separated the two germline ends. CDR3 residues: CAWSTGSNSPLHF. The CDR3 DNA reads TGTGCCTGGAGTACCGGGTCCAATTCACCCCTCCACTTT.

The chain combines TRBV7-9 with TRBJ2-1; 8 nucleotides agree with TRBD1. Looked up from germline, CDR1 is SEHNR and CDR2 is FQNEAQ (reference sequence). The V and J ends lost 5 bases and 3 bases, in that order; junction bases with no gene match: 9. The CDR3 runs 16 residues. The CDR3 here is CASSREGQANYNEQFF. The CDR3 nucleotides are TGTGCCAGCAGCAGAGAGGGACAGGCCAACTACAATGAGCAGTTCTTC.

This chain links TRBV5-4 with TRBJ2-5; 14 positions match TRBD2. The CDR3 runs 15 residues. Trimming at V came to 4 bases and at J to 5 bases, leaving 4 bases not matched to a gene. From germline, CDR1 is SGHNT and CDR2 YYREEE (reference sequence). CDR3 loop: CASSLRTSGGETQYF. The CDR3 nucleotides read TGTGCCAGCAGCCTCCGGACTAGCGGGGGGGAGACCCAGTACTTC.

This CDR3 is CASSTSGQADTKQYF. The CDR3, as DNA: TGTGCCAGCAGCACCTCGGGACAGGCGGATACAAAGCAGTACTTC. The chain is built from TRBV27 and TRBJ2-7; TRBD1 aligns across 8 bases. V shed 6 bases and J 8 bases; nucleotides not matched to a gene: 15. The CDR3 extends over 15 amino acids. The germline CDR1 and CDR2 sequences are MNHEY and SMNVEV (reference sequence).

V is TRBV5-1 and J is TRBJ2-1; D is perhaps TRBD2 (5 bases). The CDR3 runs to 15 residues. V dropped 2 bases and J dropped 0 bases, with 9 bases sitting between them. CDR1 is SGHRS and CDR2 is YFSETQ in the germline V gene. The DNA of the CDR3 is TGCGCCAGCAGCTTCCAAACTAGCTCCTACAATGAGCAGTTCTTC. This sequence encodes CASSFQTSSYNEQFF.

The chain has TRBV9 and TRBJ2-7, with TRBD2 identical over 9 bases. The CDR3 has 16 amino acids. V lost 0 bases to trimming and J lost 2 bases; unmatched junction nucleotides: 6. Germline CDR1 reads SGDLS; CDR2 reads YYNGEE. CDR3 in amino acids: CASSVAPGGGAYEQYF. CDR3 coding DNA: TGTGCCAGCAGCGTAGCACCCGGCGGGGGGGCCTACGAGCAGTACTTC. Full variable domain (missing parts from reference TRBV9 and TRBJ2-7): DSGVTQTPKHLITATGQRVTLRCSPRSGDLSVYWYQQSLDQGLQFLIQYYNGEERAKGNILERFSAQQFPDLHSELNLSSLELGDSALYFCASSVAPGGGAYEQYFGPGTRLTVT.

The chain joins TRBV7-3 to TRBJ1-1; no firm D call. The CDR3 consists of 13 residues. Germline V CDR1 and CDR2: SGHTA, FQGTGA. V was cut by 5 bases and J by 0 bases, with 7 bases left in between. The CDR3 DNA reads TGTGCCAGCAGCGGCAGTTTGAACACTGAAGCTTTCTTT. It yields the protein CASSGSLNTEAFF.

The rearrangement uses TRBV28 and TRBJ1-1, with D possibly being TRBD1 (5 bases). The CDR3 is made up of 15 amino acids. The germline gives CDR1 MDHEN, CDR2 SYDVKM. Trimming took 4 bases from V and 0 from J, leaving 12 bases between them. The CDR3 spells CASSSPTDMNTEAFF. The CDR3 nucleotides are TGTGCCAGCAGTTCACCGACGGACATGAACACTGAAGCTTTCTTT.

The chain carries TRBV5-1 and TRBJ2-7; a weak D match, TRBD2 (7 bases). Germline V gives CDR1 SGHRS, CDR2 YFSETQ. This CDR3 region has 15 residues. V dropped 6 bases and J dropped 4 bases, with 20 bases sitting between them. CDR3 sequence (DNA): TGCGCCAGCACTAGGGAGCCGGGGGGCGCGTACGAGCAGTACTTC. It codes for CASTREPGGAYEQYF.

V gene TRBV7-3 combines with J gene TRBJ1-6; no clear D. Germline loops: CDR1 SGHTA, CDR2 FQGTGA. The V and J ends lost 3 bases and 6 bases respectively, with 9 bases between them. This CDR3 comprises 14 residues. The CDR3: CASSFGGINSPLHF. CDR3 nucleotides: TGTGCCAGCAGCTTCGGAGGTATTAATTCACCCCTCCACTTT.

In nucleotides, the CDR3 is TGTGCCAGCAGTCTAGAACAGGGGGCGGGCTCTGGGGCCAACGTCCTGACTTTC. It is translated as CASSLEQGAGSGANVLTF. The chain has TRBV28 and TRBJ2-6; 9 bases map to TRBD1. The CDR3 is made up of 18 amino acids. CDR1 and CDR2 (germline): MDHEN, SYDVKM. Germline trimming cut 5 bases from V and 0 bases from J; bases unmatched to any gene: 8.

The chain couples TRBV6-5 to TRBJ1-3, with 7 bases matching TRBD1. Trimming cost V 6 bases and J 5 bases; bases outside gene matches: 10. The CDR3 loop spans 15 amino acids. In germline, CDR1 is MNHEY, CDR2 SVGAGI. The CDR3 is CASRSGTVSRNTIYF. The CDR3, as DNA: TGTGCCAGCAGATCCGGGACAGTTAGCAGAAACACCATATATTTT.

The chain joins TRBV25-1 to TRBJ2-1, with D possibly matching TRBD2 (5 bases). From germline, CDR1 is MGHDK and CDR2 SYGVNS. The CDR3 covers 15 residues. V was cut by 6 bases and J by 8 bases, with 20 bases left in between. Here the CDR3 reads CASRGRRGLFDEQFF. CDR3 nucleotides: TGTGCCAGCAGGGGCCGGCGAGGGCTTTTCGATGAGCAGTTCTTC.

This chain links TRBV15 with TRBJ2-5; 10 nucleotides agree with TRBD2. The length of the CDR3 is 16 residues. CDR1 is LNHNV, CDR2 YYDKDF, per germline (reference sequence). J was trimmed by 3 bases and V by 0 bases; bases with no gene match: 4. In nucleotides, the CDR3 is TGTGCCACCAGCAGAGATAGCCTAGCGGGGGAAGAGACCCAGTACTTC. It specifies CATSRDSLAGEETQYF.

V gene TRBV30 combines with J gene TRBJ1-1, with TRBD1 matching 9 bases. The ends lost 2 bases at V and 1 base at J; junction bases unmatched: 17. Germline V CDR1 and CDR2: GTSNPN, SVGIG (reference sequence). The CDR3 covers 19 residues. As DNA, the CDR3 is TGTGCCTGGAGTTTTTTGGGTGGTGTAGGGACAGGGCCGAACACTGAAGCTTTCTTT. Translated, it gives CAWSFLGGVGTGPNTEAFF.

V is TRBV6-6 and J is TRBJ1-2, with TRBD1 matching 7 bases. This CDR3 is 13 amino acids long. The germline gives CDR1 MNHNY, CDR2 SVGAGI (reference sequence). Trimming cost V 4 bases and J 4 bases; bases outside gene matches: 3. Here the CDR3 DNA reads TGTGCCAGCAGTTTTCAGGGGGGCTATGGCTACACCTTC. Translation: CASSFQGGYGYTF.

The chain uses TRBV5-8 and TRBJ1-4, with unresolved D. The CDR3 totals 16 residues. Trimming cost V 1 base and J 2 bases, with 12 bases left between them. Germline lookup yields CDR1 SGHTS and CDR2 YDEGEE. This CDR3 reads CASSLPLASTNEKLFF. In nucleotides, the CDR3 is TGTGCCAGCAGCTTGCCTTTGGCCTCCACTAATGAAAAACTGTTTTTT.

The chain is built from TRBV25-1 and TRBJ1-2, with D possibly TRBD1 on 6 matching bases. From germline, CDR1 is MGHDK and CDR2 SYGVNS. CDR3 length: 15 amino acids. V was shortened by 1 base and J by 4 bases, with 13 bases between the two germline ends. The CDR3 DNA is TGTGCCAGCAGTGAATTGCGGGCAGGGGTCTATGGCTACACCTTC. Residues: CASSELRAGVYGYTF.